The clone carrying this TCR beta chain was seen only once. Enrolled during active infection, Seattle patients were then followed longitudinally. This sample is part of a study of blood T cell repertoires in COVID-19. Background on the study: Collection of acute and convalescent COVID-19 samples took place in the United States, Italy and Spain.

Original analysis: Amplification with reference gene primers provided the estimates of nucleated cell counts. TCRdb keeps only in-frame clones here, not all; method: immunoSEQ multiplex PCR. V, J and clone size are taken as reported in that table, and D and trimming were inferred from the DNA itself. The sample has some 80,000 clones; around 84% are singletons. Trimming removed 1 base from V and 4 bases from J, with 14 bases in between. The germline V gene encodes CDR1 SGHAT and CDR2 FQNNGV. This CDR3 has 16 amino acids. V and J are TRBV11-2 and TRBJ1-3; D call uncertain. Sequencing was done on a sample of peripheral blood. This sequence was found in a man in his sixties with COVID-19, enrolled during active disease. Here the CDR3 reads CASSLGVRARGNTIYF. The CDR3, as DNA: TGTGCCAGCAGCTTAGGAGTGCGCGCGAGAGGAAACACCATATATTTT.